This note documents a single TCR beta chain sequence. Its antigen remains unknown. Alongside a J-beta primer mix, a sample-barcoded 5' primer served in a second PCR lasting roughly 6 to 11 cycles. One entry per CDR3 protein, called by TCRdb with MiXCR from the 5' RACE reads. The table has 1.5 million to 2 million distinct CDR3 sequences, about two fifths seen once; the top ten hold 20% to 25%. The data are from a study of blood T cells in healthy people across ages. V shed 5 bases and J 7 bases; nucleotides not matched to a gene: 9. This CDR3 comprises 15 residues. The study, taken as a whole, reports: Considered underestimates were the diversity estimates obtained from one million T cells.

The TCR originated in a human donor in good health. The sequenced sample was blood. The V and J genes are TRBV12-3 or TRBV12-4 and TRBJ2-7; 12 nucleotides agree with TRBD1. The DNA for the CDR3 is TGTGCCAGCAGTCCGTCGGGACAGGGGGCATGGGAGCAGTACTTC. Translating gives CASSPSGQGAWEQYF.